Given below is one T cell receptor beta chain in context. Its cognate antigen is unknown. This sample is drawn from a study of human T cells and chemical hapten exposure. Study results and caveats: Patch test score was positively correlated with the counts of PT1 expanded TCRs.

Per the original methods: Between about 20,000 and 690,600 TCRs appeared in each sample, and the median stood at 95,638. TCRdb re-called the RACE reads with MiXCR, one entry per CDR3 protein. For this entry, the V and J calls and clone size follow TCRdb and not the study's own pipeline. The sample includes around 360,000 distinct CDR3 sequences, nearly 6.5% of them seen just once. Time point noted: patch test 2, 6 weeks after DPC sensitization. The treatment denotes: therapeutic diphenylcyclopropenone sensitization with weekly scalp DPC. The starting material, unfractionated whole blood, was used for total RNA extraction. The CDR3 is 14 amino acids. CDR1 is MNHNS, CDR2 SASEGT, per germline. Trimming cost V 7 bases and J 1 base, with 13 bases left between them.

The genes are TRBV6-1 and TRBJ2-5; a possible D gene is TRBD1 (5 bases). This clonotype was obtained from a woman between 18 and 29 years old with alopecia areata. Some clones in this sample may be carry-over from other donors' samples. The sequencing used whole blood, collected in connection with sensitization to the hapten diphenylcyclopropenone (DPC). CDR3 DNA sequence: TGTGCCAGCACCCCGACAGTAACCCAAGAGACCCAGTACTTC. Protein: CASTPTVTQETQYF.